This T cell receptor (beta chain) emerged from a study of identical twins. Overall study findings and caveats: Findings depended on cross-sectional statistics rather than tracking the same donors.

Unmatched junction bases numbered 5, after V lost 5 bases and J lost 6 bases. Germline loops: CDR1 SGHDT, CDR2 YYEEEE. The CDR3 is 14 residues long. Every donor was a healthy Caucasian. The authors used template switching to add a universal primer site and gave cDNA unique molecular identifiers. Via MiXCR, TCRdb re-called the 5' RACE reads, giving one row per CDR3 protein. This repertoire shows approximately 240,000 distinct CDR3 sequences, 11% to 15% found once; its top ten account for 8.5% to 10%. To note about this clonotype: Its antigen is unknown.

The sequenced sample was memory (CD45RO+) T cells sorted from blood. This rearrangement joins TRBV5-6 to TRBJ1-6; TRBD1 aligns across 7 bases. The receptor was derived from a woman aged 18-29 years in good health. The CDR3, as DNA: TGTGCCAGCAGTTCCCCAGGGGGTAATTCACCCCTCCACTTT. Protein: CASSSPGGNSPLHF.